The next 24 T cell receptor beta chains were all read from a single sample in a study of Graves' ophthalmopathy and Graves' hyperthyroidism. Amplifying from RNA transcripts, the study obtained TCR beta CDR3 regions. Following a first-round RT-PCR that used HTBI primers, a second-round multiplex PCR was carried out. TCRdb reprocessed the multiplex PCR reads via MiXCR and lists one record per CDR3 protein. The sample lists approximately 640,000 distinct CDR3 sequences, about 41% occurring once. Source material: peripheral blood. These receptors were obtained from an adult man with Graves' ophthalmopathy.

For this clonotype: Compared with germline, one end of the junction differs, possibly owing to a read error. Here the CDR3 reads CASSQEGTVNQPQHF. The CDR3 DNA follows: TGCGCCAGCAGCCAAGAAGGGACAGTCAATCAGCCCCAGCATTTT. The rearrangement joins TRBV9 to TRBJ1-5; 7 bases fit TRBD1. The V gene's germline CDR1 is SGDLS and CDR2 YYNGEE. This CDR3 has 15 residues.

The chain carries TRBV10-3 and TRBJ2-6; possible D gene TRBD2, 6 bases. V was trimmed by 5 bases and J by 2 bases, leaving 10 bases between them. The germline gives CDR1 ENHRY, CDR2 SYGVKD. The CDR3 has 15 residues. CDR3 sequence (DNA): TGTGCCATCAGTTTAGGCGGGGCTGGGGCCAACGTCCTGACTTTC. Its protein is CAISLGGAGANVLTF.

The V and J genes are TRBV6-6 and TRBJ2-7; TRBD1 aligns across 8 bases. The junction had 8 bases not matched to a gene; V was cut back by 6 bases and J by 4 bases. Germline CDR1 and CDR2: MNHNY and SVGAGI (reference sequence). There are 14 residues in the CDR3. CDR3 amino acids: CASSIGQGRYEQYF. The CDR3 DNA reads as TGTGCCAGCAGCATAGGACAGGGTCGTTACGAGCAGTACTTC.

In this sample, this clonotype turned up a few times. The gene calls are TRBV5-1 and TRBJ2-7; D possibly corresponds to TRBD1 (6 bases). V lost 4 bases to trimming and J lost 3 bases, with 14 bases between them. CDR1 and CDR2 (germline): SGHRS, YFSETQ. The CDR3 has 14 amino acids. Written as DNA, the CDR3 is TGCGCCAGCAGCAACGACAGGACTTACTACGAGCAGTACTTC. Translation: CASSNDRTYYEQYF.

In this sample, this clonotype turned up many times. The chain employs TRBV12-5 and TRBJ1-1; TRBD1 might be the D (6 bases). The CDR3 spans 13 residues. V was cut by 5 bases and J by 1 base, with 8 bases left in between. CDR1 LGHNT and CDR2 FRNRAP come from the germline V gene. DNA for the CDR3: TGTGCTAGTGGTCGGACAGAGAACACTGAAGCTTTCTTT. Its protein product is CASGRTENTEAFF.

The rearrangement uses TRBV2 and TRBJ2-7; D remains unclear. Trimming pared 4 bases from V and 7 bases from J, leaving 8 bases between. The CDR3 spans 11 residues. Per germline, CDR1 SNHLY and CDR2 FYNNEI. Here the CDR3 reads CASSGTSEQYF. The CDR3 DNA reads TGTGCCAGCAGTGGGACGTCTGAGCAGTACTTC.

This clonotype was found a few times. V and J are TRBV5-5 and TRBJ1-1, with 7 bases identical to TRBD1. J lost 0 bases, V lost 3 bases, and 8 bases had no gene match. The CDR3 is 16 residues long. Germline V gives CDR1 SGHKS, CDR2 YYEKEE (reference sequence). The CDR3 DNA reads as TGTGCCAGCAGCTGGACTCCGGGACAGATGAACACTGAAGCTTTCTTT. Translated: CASSWTPGQMNTEAFF.

This clonotype appeared many times. The chain employs TRBV9 and TRBJ1-4, with 7 bases lining up with TRBD1. CDR1 and CDR2 from the germline V gene are SGDLS and YYNGEE. The length of the CDR3 is 15 residues. V trimming: 3 bases; J trimming: 3 bases; junction bases outside the gene matches: 5. As DNA, the CDR3 is TGTGCCAGCAGCGGACAGGGCGCAGCTAATGAAAAACTGTTTTTT. It is translated as CASSGQGAANEKLFF.

This clonotype has more than one count but fewer than ten. The chain uses TRBV25-1 and TRBJ2-1; D is unresolved. The germline V gene has CDR1 MGHDK and CDR2 SYGVNS. CDR3 length: 10 residues. The V end was cut by 8 bases, the J end by 5 bases, with 4 bases between. The CDR3 DNA sequence: TGTGCCAGCGCGAACAATGAGCAGTTCTTC. Protein: CASANNEQFF. Variable domain in full (rest from reference TRBV25-1 and TRBJ2-1): EADIYQTPRYLVIGTGKKITLECSQTMGHDKMYWYQQDPGMELHLIHYSYGVNSTEKGDLSSESTVSRIRTEHFPLTLESARPSHTSQYLCASANNEQFFGPGTRLTVL.

In DNA, the CDR3 is TGTGCCTGGAATGACAGGGGAGGAACTGAAGCTTTCTTT. Its translation: CAWNDRGGTEAFF. The genes are TRBV5-5 and TRBJ1-1; 8 nucleotides agree with TRBD1. Germline V gene lookup returns CDR1 SGHKS and CDR2 YYEKEE (reference sequence). The CDR3 is 13 residues long. The V and J ends lost 10 bases and 5 bases, in that order; junction bases with no gene match: 10.

This clonotype was counted ten times or more. The chain uses TRBV7-2 and TRBJ1-2; a possible D gene is TRBD1 (5 bases). This CDR3 comprises 15 residues. V gave up 5 bases and J gave up 7 bases, with 20 bases separating them. Germline-derived CDR1 and CDR2 are SGHTA and FQGNSA. CDR3: CASSPHRGVESGYTF. In DNA form, the CDR3 reads TGTGCCAGCAGCCCCCACCGGGGGGTGGAAAGTGGCTACACCTTC.

This clonotype appeared a single time. A much bigger clone sits one base away, suggesting this may be a read error. J is TRBJ2-7 and V is TRBV2; TRBD2 aligns across 9 bases. The CDR3 has 14 residues. Germline CDR1 reads SNHLY; CDR2 reads FYNNEI. CDR3 sequence reads: CASKAGGISYELYF. DNA of the CDR3: TGTGCCAGCAAGGCGGGAGGGATCTCCTACGAGCTGTACTTC.

At least ten counts were recorded for this clonotype. The chain links TRBV29-1 to TRBJ2-5; no reliable D call. Between the trimmed V and J ends, which lost 2 bases and 5 bases, there was a span of 9 bases. The CDR3 length is 12 residues. Germline V CDR1 and CDR2: SQVTM, ANQGSEA. This CDR3 is CSVEKGWETQYF. The DNA of the CDR3 is TGCAGCGTTGAAAAAGGCTGGGAGACCCAGTACTTC.

Notes on this clonotype: A read error may be the cause here, since a much bigger clone is one base away. V is TRBV10-3 and J is TRBJ2-5; D may be TRBD1 (5 bases). In germline, CDR1 is ENHRY, CDR2 SYGVKD. V was shortened by 6 bases and J by 5 bases, with 16 bases between the two germline ends. CDR3 length: 14 residues. CDR3 sequence (DNA): TGTGCCATCAGGTTGGGGCGCGTCTCCGAGACCCAGTACTTC. Encoded protein: CAIRLGRVSETQYF.

A word on this clonotype: A read error may account for a junction end that differs from germline. The chain uses TRBV3-1 and TRBJ1-1, with D uncertain. Germline values: CDR1 LGHDT, CDR2 YNNKEL (reference sequence). There are 12 residues in the CDR3. The CDR3 DNA reads TGTGCCAGCAGCCAAGGTGCAGAGGTGAATTTTTTT. Its protein is CASSQGAEVNFF.

This clonotype was observed many times. V is TRBV15 and J is TRBJ1-2; D ambiguous. This CDR3 is built from 14 residues. In germline, CDR1 is LNHNV, CDR2 YYDKDF (reference sequence). Trimming pared 1 base from V and 4 bases from J, leaving 10 bases between. CDR3 sequence reads: CATSRVVAGYGYTF. CDR3 DNA sequence: TGTGCCACCAGCAGAGTAGTCGCGGGCTATGGCTACACCTTC. Variable domain in full (rest from reference TRBV15 and TRBJ1-2): DAMVIQNPRYQVTQFGKPVTLSCSQTLNHNVMYWYQQKSSQAPKLLFHYYDKDFNNEADTPDNFQSRRPNTSFCFLDIRSPGLGDTAMYLCATSRVVAGYGYTFGSGTRLTVV.

This clonotype showed up many times. The gene calls are TRBV9 and TRBJ1-6; 7 nucleotides match TRBD1. V was pared by 0 bases and J by 10 bases, with 1 base of the junction left unmatched. CDR3 size: 13 residues. Germline CDR1 reads SGDLS; CDR2 reads YYNGEE. The DNA of the CDR3 is TGTGCCAGCAGCGTAGAGGGGGCCTCACCCCTCCACTTT. Residues: CASSVEGASPLHF. The variable domain in full, with the rest retrieved from reference TRBV9 and TRBJ1-6, is DSGVTQTPKHLITATGQRVTLRCSPRSGDLSVYWYQQSLDQGLQFLIQYYNGEERAKGNILERFSAQQFPDLHSELNLSSLELGDSALYFCASSVEGASPLHFGNGTRLTVT.

The chain links TRBV29-1 to TRBJ1-4, with unresolved D. This CDR3 spans 13 amino acids. Germline CDR1 and CDR2: SQVTM and ANQGSEA. The V end lost 4 bases, the J end lost 5 bases, and 11 bases lay between the germline ends. CDR3 DNA sequence: TGCAGCGTTGCGGCTAGCTACAATGAAAAACTGTTTTTT. Residues: CSVAASYNEKLFF.

Many counts were recorded for this clonotype. This chain uses TRBV24-1 with TRBJ1-1, with D possibly being TRBD1 (5 bases). The V gene's germline CDR1 is KGHDR and CDR2 SFDVKD. The CDR3 contains 13 residues. The germline V and J ends were trimmed by 9 bases and 4 bases, with 14 bases remaining between them. The chain's CDR3 is CATAEGMGTEAFF. CDR3 nucleotide sequence: TGTGCCACCGCCGAGGGGATGGGCACTGAAGCTTTCTTT.

Note on this clonotype: A much larger clone differs from this one at a single base, so this may be a read error. This rearrangement joins TRBV25-1 to TRBJ1-3; D may be TRBD1 (5 bases). This CDR3 is 17 amino acids long. The germline gives CDR1 MGHDK, CDR2 SYGVNS. CDR3: CTSSLSALGGEGNTIYF. The CDR3 DNA follows: TGTACCAGCAGTTTATCGGCACTGGGGGGAGAAGGAAACACCATATATTTT.

This clonotype was found many times. The CDR3 coding sequence is TGTGCCACCAGGGGCTATAAGGAGGGTGGCTACGAGCAGTACTTC. It translates to CATRGYKEGGYEQYF. The chain employs TRBV15 and TRBJ2-7; weak D call: TRBD2 (6 bases). CDR1 and CDR2 (germline): LNHNV, YYDKDF (reference sequence). Trimming shortened V by 6 bases and J by 3 bases, and 18 bases separated the two germline ends. This CDR3 spans 15 amino acids. The whole variable domain, filled in from reference TRBV15 and TRBJ2-7, reads DAMVIQNPRYQVTQFGKPVTLSCSQTLNHNVMYWYQQKSSQAPKLLFHYYDKDFNNEADTPDNFQSRRPNTSFCFLDIRSPGLGDTAMYLCATRGYKEGGYEQYFGPGTRLTVT.

This clonotype was seen more than once but under ten times. V and J are TRBV12-3 or TRBV12-4 and TRBJ2-2, with D unresolved. Trimming removed 3 bases from V and 2 bases from J, with 10 bases in between. The CDR3 spans 15 residues. The chain's CDR3 is CASSLAVANTGELFF. CDR3 nucleotide sequence: TGTGCCAGCAGTTTGGCTGTCGCTAACACCGGGGAGCTGTTTTTT.

This chain joins TRBV19 and TRBJ1-4; D remains ambiguous. The germline V gene encodes CDR1 LNHDA and CDR2 SQIVND (reference sequence). Trimming cost V 6 bases and J 6 bases, with 11 bases left between them. This CDR3 has 13 amino acids. CDR3 amino acids: CASRGRPDEKLFF. The DNA for the CDR3 is TGTGCCAGTAGGGGCAGGCCGGATGAAAAACTGTTTTTT. Together with reference TRBV19 and TRBJ1-4, the CDR3 gives the full variable domain: DGGITQSPKYLFRKEGQNVTLSCEQNLNHDAMYWYRQDPGQGLRLIYYSQIVNDFQKGDIAEGYSVSREKKESFPLTVTSAQKNPTAFYLCASRGRPDEKLFFGSGTQLSVL.

This clonotype was observed a few times. The rearrangement uses TRBV7-3 and TRBJ1-1; TRBD1 matches 7 bases. V gave up 2 bases and J gave up 0 bases; unmatched junction bases: 15. The length of the CDR3 is 19 residues. The germline gives CDR1 SGHTA, CDR2 FQGTGA. The CDR3 sequence is CASSLLETGTVYMNTEAFF. CDR3 nucleotides: TGTGCCAGCAGCTTACTAGAAACCGGGACAGTCTATATGAACACTGAAGCTTTCTTT.